The TCR beta chain under discussion was sequenced for a study of T cells in Graves' hyperthyroidism and ophthalmopathy. General study findings and limits: Ophthalmopathy was identified by the model a median around 6.3 months ahead of onset.

Template material for amplifying TCR beta CDR3 regions consisted of RNA transcripts. Primed by the HTBI set, a first-round RT-PCR was run on the TCR CDR3. TCRdb ran MiXCR on the multiplex PCR reads and lists one entry per CDR3 protein. The sample carries about 300,000 distinct CDR3 sequences, approximately 19% recorded once. Each ophthalmopathy patient scored at least 3 on the Clinical Activity Score and at least 4 on NOSPECS grade, with duration under 3 months. Patients showing uncontrolled infection, other autoimmune disease, pregnancy or lactation were ineligible. Diagnoses used clinical symptoms, serum thyroxine and TRAb, thyroid ultrasound and orbital computed tomography. Turning to this clonotype: As yet, its antigen is unknown.

V lost 4 bases and J lost 5, with 11 bases in between. Germline values: CDR1 MGHRA, CDR2 YSYEKL. The CDR3 loop spans 14 amino acids. The sequencing sample was made of blood. The origin of this receptor is a man aged 45-65 years with Graves' ophthalmopathy. The chain has TRBV4-1 and TRBJ2-2, with D maybe TRBD1 (6 bases). In nucleotides, the CDR3 is TGCGCCAGCAGCCCCATAGGACAGACCGGGGAGCTGTTTTTT. It specifies CASSPIGQTGELFF.